What follows is one TCR beta chain and its context. The sample comes from a study of blood T cell repertoires in COVID-19. Across the study: The origin of the acute and convalescent COVID-19 samples was the United States, Italy and Spain.

Germline CDR1 GTSNPN, CDR2 SVGIG (reference sequence). V lost 5 bases and J 5 bases, leaving 13 bases between the germline ends. The CDR3 runs to 12 residues. The table came from immunoSEQ multiplex PCR; TCRdb's copy has only in-frame clones and leaves some out. The table lists over 250,000 clones, roughly 87% of them singletons. Recruitment covered about 25 US areas and drew participants whose ages spanned roughly 18 to 89 years. Recovered status applied to Cohort 3 donors who had two consecutive negative PCRs. It also applied to those with clearance or with symptom resolution. This clonotype was obtained from a woman in her twenties or thirties who had recovered from COVID-19. Sequencing was performed on PBMCs or T cells enriched from blood (not recorded which). The chain recombines TRBV30 with TRBJ2-7, with TRBD2 as a possible D gene (5 bases). This CDR3 is CAWATSTHEQYF. The CDR3 region has the DNA TGTGCCTGGGCCACTAGTACCCACGAGCAGTACTTC.